The rows below give T cell receptor beta chains drawn from one sample of a study of cytomegalovirus exposure and HLA in healthy donors. Assay used: immunoSEQ multiplex PCR; TCRdb lists only in-frame clones, some missing. The table lists about 84,000 clones. The sample comprised PBMCs. These receptors were collected from a middle-aged man in good health and CMV-seronegative. Both conserved end residues are part of each CDR3. The D gene is left open where the match is weak.

V: TRBV14; D: TRBD2; J: TRBJ2-7; CDR3: CASSPGHGGEQYF; DNA: TGTGCCAGCAGCCCCGGACACGGGGGGGAGCAGTACTTC
V: TRBV7-3; D: NA; J: TRBJ2-1; CDR3: CASSPFASTSYNEQFF; DNA: TGTGCCAGCAGCCCTTTTGCGAGTACGTCGTACAATGAGCAGTTCTTC
V: TRBV4-1; D: TRBD1; J: TRBJ1-3; CDR3: CASSQAWTGYPGNTIYF; DNA: TGCGCCAGCAGCCAAGCTTGGACAGGGTATCCTGGAAACACCATATATTTT
V: TRBV5-1; D: TRBD2; J: TRBJ2-7; CDR3: CASSLAPSGSYEQYF; DNA: TGCGCCAGCAGCTTGGCCCCTAGCGGATCCTACGAGCAGTACTTC
V: TRBV9; D: NA; J: TRBJ1-3; CDR3: CASSVRGFAGNTIYF; DNA: TGTGCCAGCAGCGTAAGGGGATTTGCTGGAAACACCATATATTTT
V: TRBV29-1; D: TRBD2; J: TRBJ2-5; CDR3: CSVGGRVQETQYF; DNA: TGCAGCGTTGGAGGGAGGGTCCAAGAGACCCAGTACTTC
V: TRBV28; D: NA; J: TRBJ2-7; CDR3: CASRPSPGAGDEQYF; DNA: TGTGCCAGCAGACCGTCCCCGGGGGCGGGGGACGAGCAGTACTTC
V: TRBV18; D: NA; J: TRBJ1-6; CDR3: CASSPAAVRSSPLHF; DNA: TGTGCCAGCTCACCCGCGGCAGTTAGAAGTTCACCCCTCCACTTT
V: TRBV18; D: NA; J: TRBJ1-3; CDR3: CASSPQGVTGNTIYF; DNA: TGTGCCAGCTCACCACAAGGGGTAACTGGAAACACCATATATTTT
V: TRBV6-5; D: TRBD1; J: TRBJ1-5; CDR3: CASSGTGNQPQHF; DNA: TGTGCCAGCAGTGGGACAGGGAATCAGCCCCAGCATTTT
V: TRBV12-5; D: TRBD1; J: TRBJ2-5; CDR3: CASGSGQGETQYF; DNA: TGTGCTAGTGGTTCCGGACAGGGAGAGACCCAGTACTTC
V: TRBV7-9; D: TRBD1; J: TRBJ1-3; CDR3: CASSFGGTGAGNTIYF; DNA: TGTGCCAGCAGCTTTGGCGGGACAGGGGCCGGAAACACCATATATTTT
V: TRBV7-9; D: TRBD1; J: TRBJ1-4; CDR3: CASSLADRGLSNEKLFF; DNA: TGTGCCAGCAGCTTAGCCGACAGGGGGCTCAGTAATGAAAAACTGTTTTTT
V: TRBV30; D: NA; J: TRBJ1-3; CDR3: CAWSVGTLGNTIYF; DNA: TGTGCCTGGAGCGTCGGGACACTAGGAAACACCATATATTTT
V: TRBV4-1; D: NA; J: TRBJ2-7; CDR3: CASSQDVYGVGAYEQYF; DNA: TGCGCCAGCAGCCAAGACGTGTATGGAGTAGGGGCCTACGAGCAGTACTTC
V: TRBV11-2; D: NA; J: TRBJ1-6; CDR3: CASSLTGGALYNSPLHF; DNA: TGTGCCAGCAGCTTAACGGGGGGCGCCCTCTATAATTCACCCCTCCACTTT
V: TRBV19; D: NA; J: TRBJ1-6; CDR3: CASSQSSSGSYNSPLHF; DNA: TGTGCCAGTAGTCAATCCTCGTCGGGCTCCTATAATTCACCCCTCCACTTT
V: TRBV6-1; D: TRBD1; J: TRBJ1-2; CDR3: CASSESWGQANYGYTF; DNA: TGTGCCAGCAGTGAAAGTTGGGGACAGGCCAACTATGGCTACACCTTC
V: TRBV5-1; D: TRBD1; J: TRBJ1-4; CDR3: CASSLTGTVWEKLFF; DNA: TGCGCCAGCAGCCTCACCGGGACAGTTTGGGAAAAACTGTTTTTT
V: TRBV4-1; D: NA; J: TRBJ1-4; CDR3: CASSHPQEGLDEKLFF; DNA: TGCGCCAGCAGCCATCCCCAGGAGGGTCTGGATGAAAAACTGTTTTTT
V: TRBV7-3; D: NA; J: TRBJ2-7; CDR3: CASSSSGGAYEQYF; DNA: TGTGCCAGCAGCTCCTCGGGTGGAGCCTACGAGCAGTACTTC
V: TRBV18; D: NA; J: TRBJ1-2; CDR3: CASSPQGPREGYTF; DNA: TGTGCCAGCTCACCCCAAGGACCCCGGGAGGGCTACACCTTC
V: TRBV5-1; D: NA; J: TRBJ1-2; CDR3: CASSSEGSYTF; DNA: TGCGCCAGCAGCTCAGAGGGCAGCTACACCTTC
V: TRBV7-8; D: NA; J: TRBJ1-3; CDR3: CASSQTLGNSGNTIYF; DNA: TGTGCCAGCAGCCAGACCCTCGGGAACTCTGGAAACACCATATATTTT
V: TRBV19; D: TRBD1; J: TRBJ1-2; CDR3: CASSTYRGQGSGYTF; DNA: TGTGCCAGTAGTACTTACAGGGGGCAAGGCTCTGGCTACACCTTC
V: TRBV10-2; D: TRBD2; J: TRBJ2-3; CDR3: CASSEGLARTDTQYF; DNA: TGCGCCAGCAGTGAGGGACTAGCGCGCACAGATACGCAGTATTTT
V: TRBV6-4; D: NA; J: TRBJ1-6; CDR3: CASSLQGWAPLHF; DNA: TGTGCCAGCAGTCTACAGGGTTGGGCGCCCCTCCACTTT
V: TRBV7-9; D: NA; J: TRBJ2-5; CDR3: CASSSSLSETQYF; DNA: TGTGCCAGCAGTTCCTCGTTATCGGAGACCCAGTACTTC
V: TRBV9; D: TRBD2; J: TRBJ2-3; CDR3: CASSERGEWADTQYF; DNA: TGTGCCAGCAGCGAACGGGGGGAGTGGGCAGATACGCAGTATTTT
V: TRBV7-9; D: TRBD1; J: TRBJ1-1; CDR3: CASSFPTGGERPVNTEAFF; DNA: TGTGCCAGCAGCTTTCCTACAGGGGGCGAAAGGCCAGTGAACACTGAAGCTTTCTTT
V: TRBV30; D: TRBD1; J: TRBJ1-2; CDR3: CAWHWGQNYGYTF; DNA: TGTGCCTGGCATTGGGGACAGAACTATGGCTACACCTTC
V: TRBV2; D: TRBD2; J: TRBJ2-7; CDR3: CASSDWTSSYEQYF; DNA: TGTGCCAGCAGTGATTGGACTAGCTCCTACGAGCAGTACTTC
V: TRBV14; D: NA; J: TRBJ2-7; CDR3: CASSQMSTPSYEQYF; DNA: TGTGCCAGCAGCCAAATGTCGACACCTTCCTACGAGCAGTACTTC
V: TRBV11-2; D: NA; J: TRBJ2-7; CDR3: CASSLGFYEQYF; DNA: TGTGCCAGCAGCTTAGGATTCTACGAGCAGTACTTC
V: TRBV7-9; D: NA; J: TRBJ1-1; CDR3: CASSTKSAGTEAFF; DNA: TGTGCCAGCAGCACTAAGTCGGCGGGCACTGAAGCTTTCTTT
V: TRBV9; D: TRBD1; J: TRBJ2-2; CDR3: CASSFGDRGTGELFF; DNA: TGTGCCAGCAGCTTTGGGGACAGGGGAACCGGGGAGCTGTTTTTT
V: TRBV14; D: NA; J: TRBJ2-5; CDR3: CASSQNSQETQYF; DNA: TGTGCCAGCAGCCAAAACAGCCAAGAGACCCAGTACTTC
V: TRBV7-8; D: TRBD2; J: TRBJ2-3; CDR3: CASSPARRGGTDTQYF; DNA: TGTGCCAGCAGCCCCGCACGGCGGGGGGGCACAGATACGCAGTATTTT
V: TRBV4-1; D: TRBD1; J: TRBJ1-4; CDR3: CASSHGDRGGDEKLFF; DNA: TGCGCCAGCAGCCATGGGGACAGGGGTGGTGATGAAAAACTGTTTTTT
V: TRBV6-1; D: TRBD1; J: TRBJ2-7; CDR3: CASSELHRGRSEQYF; DNA: TGTGCCAGCAGTGAACTCCACAGGGGGCGAAGCGAGCAGTACTTC
V: TRBV19; D: NA; J: TRBJ2-4; CDR3: CASTMGGTQYF; DNA: TGTGCCAGTACCATGGGGGGAACTCAGTACTTC
V: TRBV6-5; D: NA; J: TRBJ2-5; CDR3: CASRPTQGRETQYF; DNA: TGTGCCAGCAGACCTACCCAGGGAAGGGAGACCCAGTACTTC